This TCR beta chain was observed in a study of cytomegalovirus exposure and HLA in healthy donors. This CDR3 region has 15 residues. Per germline, CDR1 SGHNT and CDR2 YYREEE (reference sequence). The V gene lost 0 bases and the J gene lost 4 bases, with 13 bases spanning the gap. PCR used 60 Vbeta primers and 13 Jbeta primers. Clones were sequenced by immunoSEQ multiplex PCR, and TCRdb holds only the in-frame ones, with some missing. The table lists about 160,000 clones, less than 90% of them singletons. Sequencing was done on a sample of PBMCs. The chain has TRBV5-4 and TRBJ1-1, with a weak D call TRBD1 (6 bases). The clonotype originates from a male donor in good health and CMV-seropositive. CDR3 nucleotides: TGTGCCAGCAGCTTGGGTGGACAGCAAGGCACTGAAGCTTTCTTT. It encodes CASSLGGQQGTEAFF.